These 4 T cell receptor beta chains originate from one sample sequenced in a study of cytomegalovirus exposure and HLA in healthy donors. The PCR ran on 60 Vbeta and 13 Jbeta primers. TCRdb's table, derived via immunoSEQ multiplex PCR, lists solely in-frame clones and lacks some. The sample lists over 45,000 clones, 70% to 80% seen once, with roughly 1.5% in the top ten. The specimen sequenced was PBMCs. The receptors were sampled from a female donor in good health and CMV-seronegative.

The V gene is TRBV29-1, the J gene TRBJ2-5, with a weak D call TRBD2 (6 bases). The germline CDR1 and CDR2 sequences are SQVTM and ANQGSEA. The CDR3 is 13 residues long. V lost 7 bases, J lost 13 bases, and 25 bases lay in between. The CDR3, as DNA: TGCAGCGCCCAGGGCGGGGTCGGGGAACTTAGGTACTTC. Encoded protein: CSAQGGVGELRYF.

A few counts support this clone. V is TRBV27 and J is TRBJ2-2; D perhaps matches TRBD2 (6 bases). The germline V gene has CDR1 MNHEY and CDR2 SMNVEV (reference sequence). The CDR3 length is 16 residues. With 6 bases removed from V and 1 base from J, the gap between germline ends came to 15 bases. The CDR3 nucleotides read TGTGCCAGCAGGTCGGGAGCTAGCGTGAACACCGGGGAGCTGTTTTTT. This sequence encodes CASRSGASVNTGELFF.

The V call is TRBV7-2, the J call TRBJ2-7, with D possibly matching TRBD1 (6 bases). The CDR3 contains 14 residues. Trimming pared 1 base from V and 5 bases from J, leaving 12 bases between. Germline V gives CDR1 SGHTA, CDR2 FQGNSA. The CDR3 spells CASSLERQANEQYF. The CDR3 region has the DNA TGTGCCAGCAGCTTAGAGCGACAGGCGAACGAGCAGTACTTC.

On this clone itself: An end of the junction does not agree with germline; a read error may underlie this. The chain uses TRBV7-9 and TRBJ1-1, with a possible D match to TRBD1 (6 bases). The CDR3 covers 14 residues. From germline, CDR1 is SEHNR and CDR2 FQNEAQ (reference sequence). The CDR3 nucleotides read TGTTCCAGCAGCTTATTGGGACAGAACACTGAAGCTTTCTTT. Translation: CSSSLLGQNTEAFF.